The sample holds a few counts of the clone carrying this T cell receptor beta chain. What it binds is unknown. V shed 6 bases and J 4 bases; nucleotides not matched to a gene: 9. Per the germline V gene, CDR1 is SQVTM and CDR2 is ANQGSEA. The CDR3 covers 14 residues. These data originate in a study of early T cells in non-severe SARS-CoV-2 infection. Individual cDNA molecules were tagged with unique molecular identifiers. TCRdb reprocessed the 5' RACE reads with MiXCR, giving one entry per CDR3 protein. The table has around 37,000 distinct CDR3 sequences, around 9% seen once. Whole-study findings and limits: The matching step, a VDJdb search, favored anti-spike CD8 responses and missed private and CD4 specificities.

The sequence came from an adult who was a healthcare worker with PCR-confirmed SARS-CoV-2 infection or an uninfected control (not recorded which). Sequenced material: whole blood. V usage is TRBV29-1 and J usage is TRBJ2-3; 8 bases line up with TRBD2. CDR3 amino acids: CSVAAGARADTQYF. The CDR3 DNA sequence: TGCAGCGTGGCAGCGGGGGCAAGGGCAGATACGCAGTATTTT.